These 12 T cell receptor beta chains share one sample of origin, sequenced in a study of T cells after yellow fever vaccination. One entry per CDR3 protein results from TCRdb running MiXCR on the 5' RACE reads. This table holds approximately 600,000 distinct CDR3 sequences, roughly an eighth found once. The sequences come from PBMCs, collected on the day of the yellow fever booster vaccination. These receptors were collected from a young man who received the YFV17D yellow fever vaccine.

At least ten counts were recorded for this clonotype. The chain carries TRBV20-1 and TRBJ2-2; D not certain. In germline, CDR1 is DFQATT, CDR2 SNEGSKA (reference sequence). There are 14 residues in the CDR3. The germline V and J ends were trimmed by 0 bases and 6 bases, with 11 bases remaining between them. The CDR3 reads CSARDLRFAGELFF. The CDR3 DNA reads TGCAGTGCTAGAGATTTGAGGTTTGCCGGGGAGCTGTTTTTT.

The chain employs TRBV5-5 and TRBJ2-7; possibly TRBD1 or TRBD2 for D (5 bases each). The length of the CDR3 is 14 residues. Trimming pared 4 bases from V and 4 bases from J, leaving 15 bases between. Germline CDR1 SGHKS, CDR2 YYEKEE (reference sequence). The CDR3 protein is CASSPYQGRYEQYF. In DNA, the CDR3 is TGTGCCAGCAGCCCTTACCAGGGACGGTACGAGCAGTACTTC.

V is TRBV14 and J is TRBJ1-1; 10 bases line up with TRBD1. Looked up from germline, CDR1 is SGHDN and CDR2 is FVKESK. V lost 5 bases, J lost 0 bases, and 9 bases stayed unmatched. The CDR3 is 17 residues long. CDR3 region: CASSRGQGSPMNTEAFF. For the CDR3, the DNA is TGTGCCAGCAGCAGGGGACAGGGGTCCCCCATGAACACTGAAGCTTTCTTT.

This clonotype was recorded a few times. V usage is TRBV7-3 and J usage is TRBJ2-3; D is unresolved. This CDR3 has 13 residues. V was shortened by 0 bases and J by 3 bases, with 4 bases between the two germline ends. Germline V gives CDR1 SGHTA, CDR2 FQGTGA. The DNA of the CDR3 is TGTGCCAGCAGCTTAACAGAAACAGATACGCAGTATTTT. Amino acids: CASSLTETDTQYF.

J is TRBJ1-5 and V is TRBV6-5, with TRBD1 as a possible D gene (5 bases). The germline V and J ends were trimmed by 2 bases and 5 bases, with 13 bases remaining between them. From germline, CDR1 is MNHEY and CDR2 SVGAGI. The CDR3 spans 15 residues. Written as DNA, the CDR3 is TGTGCCAGCAGTTACCCGACAGTTGAGGATCAGCCCCAGCATTTT. Translating it yields CASSYPTVEDQPQHF.

CDR3 DNA: TGTGCCAGCGAAAGGGGGGCCTCTAACTATGGCTACACCTTC. Translated, it gives CASERGASNYGYTF. The rearrangement joins TRBV2 to TRBJ1-2; D might be TRBD1 (6 bases). The germline CDR1 and CDR2 sequences are SNHLY and FYNNEI. With 8 bases removed from V and 0 bases from J, the gap between germline ends came to 13 bases. The CDR3 loop spans 14 amino acids.

The chain employs TRBV5-1 and TRBJ2-1; 9 nucleotides align to TRBD2. The CDR3 consists of 14 residues. V trimming: 4 bases; J trimming: 5 bases; junction bases outside the gene matches: 4. Germline lookup yields CDR1 SGHRS and CDR2 YFSETQ. The DNA for the CDR3 is TGCGCCAGCAGCACCAGCGGGGGGAACAATGAGCAGTTCTTC. It codes for CASSTSGGNNEQFF.

This clonotype was seen more than once but under ten times. The rearrangement links TRBV6-1 to TRBJ2-1, with D possibly being TRBD2 (5 bases). Germline values: CDR1 MNHNS, CDR2 SASEGT. The CDR3 is 16 amino acids. Trimming took off 7 bases at V and 6 bases at J, with 22 bases between the two ends. The CDR3 loop reads CASTLTPAIAGNEQFF. The CDR3 DNA follows: TGTGCCAGCACCCTTACGCCAGCCATCGCGGGCAATGAGCAGTTCTTC.

This clonotype showed up just a few times. The chain joins TRBV12-3 or TRBV12-4 to TRBJ2-1; no clear D. This CDR3 contains 13 residues. V lost 8 bases and J 4 bases, leaving 12 bases between the germline ends. CDR3 amino acids: CASPEENYNEQFF. DNA for the CDR3: TGTGCCAGCCCCGAAGAAAATTACAATGAGCAGTTCTTC.

This clonotype was seen more than once but under ten times. CDR3 in amino acids: CASSSRMTYSYNEQFF. The DNA for the CDR3 is TGTGCCAGCAGTTCCAGGATGACCTACTCCTACAATGAGCAGTTCTTC. This chain uses TRBV6-6 with TRBJ2-1; D is undetermined. In germline, CDR1 is MNHNY, CDR2 SVGAGI (reference sequence). Trimming stripped 4 bases from V and 0 bases from J, with 13 bases between. This CDR3 is 16 amino acids long.

This clonotype was observed many times. This sequence joins TRBV7-2 and TRBJ2-7; TRBD2 matches at 7 bases. The CDR3 runs to 14 residues. Germline CDR1 SGHTA, CDR2 FQGNSA. Trimming at V came to 1 base and at J to 4 bases, leaving 4 bases not matched to a gene. This CDR3 is CASSLVAGEYEQYF. The CDR3, as DNA: TGTGCCAGCAGCTTAGTAGCGGGCGAGTACGAGCAGTACTTC.

In this sample, this clonotype turned up a few times. The V gene is TRBV20-1, the J gene TRBJ2-5; 8 bases agree with TRBD2. Germline V gene data show CDR1 as DFQATT and CDR2 as SNEGSKA (reference sequence). Trimming took 0 bases from V and 7 from J; bases not matched to a gene: 13. The CDR3 totals 16 residues. This chain's CDR3 is CSAREAIAGWGGTQYF. As DNA, the CDR3 is TGCAGTGCTAGAGAGGCAATAGCGGGATGGGGTGGGACCCAGTACTTC.